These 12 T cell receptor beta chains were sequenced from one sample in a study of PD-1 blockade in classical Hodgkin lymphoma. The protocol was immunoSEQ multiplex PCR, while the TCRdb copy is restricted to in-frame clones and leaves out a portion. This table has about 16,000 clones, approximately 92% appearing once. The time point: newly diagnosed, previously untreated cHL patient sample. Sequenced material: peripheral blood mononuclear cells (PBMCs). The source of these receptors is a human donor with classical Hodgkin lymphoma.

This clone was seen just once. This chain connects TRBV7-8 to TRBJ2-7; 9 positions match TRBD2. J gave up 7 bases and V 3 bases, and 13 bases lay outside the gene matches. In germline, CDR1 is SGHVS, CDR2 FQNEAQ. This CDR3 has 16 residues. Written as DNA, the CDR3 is TGTGCCAGCAGCTTGTTAGCGGGGGCATTCATCGGGGAGCAGTACTTC. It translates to CASSLLAGAFIGEQYF.

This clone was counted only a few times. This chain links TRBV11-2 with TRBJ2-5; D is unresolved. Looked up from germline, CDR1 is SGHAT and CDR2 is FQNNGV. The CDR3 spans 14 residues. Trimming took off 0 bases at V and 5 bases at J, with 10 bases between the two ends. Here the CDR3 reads CASSLERVFETQYF. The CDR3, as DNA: TGTGCCAGCAGCTTAGAAAGGGTATTCGAGACCCAGTACTTC.

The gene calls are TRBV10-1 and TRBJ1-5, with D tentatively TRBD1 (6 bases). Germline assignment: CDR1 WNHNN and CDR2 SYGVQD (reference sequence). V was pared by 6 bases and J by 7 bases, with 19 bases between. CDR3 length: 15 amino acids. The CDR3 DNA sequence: TGCGCCAGCAGGCTGGACAGCCCCGGAGGGCAGCCCCAGCATTTT. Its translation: CASRLDSPGGQPQHF.

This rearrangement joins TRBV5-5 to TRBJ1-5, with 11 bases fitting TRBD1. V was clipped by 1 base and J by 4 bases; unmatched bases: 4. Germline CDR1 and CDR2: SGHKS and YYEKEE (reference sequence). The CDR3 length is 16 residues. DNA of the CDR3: TGTGCCAGCAGCTTGTCCGGGACAGGGGGGAATCAGCCCCAGCATTTT. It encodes CASSLSGTGGNQPQHF.

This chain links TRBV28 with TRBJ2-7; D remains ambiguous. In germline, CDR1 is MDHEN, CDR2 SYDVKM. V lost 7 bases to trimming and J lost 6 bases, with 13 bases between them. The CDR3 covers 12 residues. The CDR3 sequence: CASNNMVSEQYF. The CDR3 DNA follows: TGTGCCAGCAACAATATGGTCTCCGAGCAGTACTTC.

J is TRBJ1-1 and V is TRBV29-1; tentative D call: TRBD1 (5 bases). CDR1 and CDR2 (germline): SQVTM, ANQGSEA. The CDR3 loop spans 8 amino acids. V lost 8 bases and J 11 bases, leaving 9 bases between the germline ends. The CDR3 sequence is CSSSGAFF. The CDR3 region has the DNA TGCAGCTCCTCAGGGGCTTTCTTT.

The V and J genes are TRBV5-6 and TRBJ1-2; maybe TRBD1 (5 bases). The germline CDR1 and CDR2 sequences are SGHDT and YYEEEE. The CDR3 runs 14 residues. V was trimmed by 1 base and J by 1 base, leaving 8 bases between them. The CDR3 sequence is CASSLPRVNYGYTF. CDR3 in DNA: TGTGCCAGCAGCTTGCCCAGGGTTAACTATGGCTACACCTTC.

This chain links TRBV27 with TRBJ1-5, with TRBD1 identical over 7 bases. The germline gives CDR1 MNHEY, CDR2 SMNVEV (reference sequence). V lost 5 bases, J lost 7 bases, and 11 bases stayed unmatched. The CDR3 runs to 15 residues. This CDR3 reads CASSLQQGTGQPQHF. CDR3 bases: TGTGCCAGCAGTCTACAACAGGGGACGGGCCAGCCCCAGCATTTT.

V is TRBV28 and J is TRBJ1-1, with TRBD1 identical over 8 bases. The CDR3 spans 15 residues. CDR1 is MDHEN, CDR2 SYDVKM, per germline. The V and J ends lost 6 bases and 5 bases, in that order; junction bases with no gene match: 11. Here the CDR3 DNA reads TGTGCCAGCAGCCCAATCAGGGGGCCGGGTACTGAAGCTTTCTTT. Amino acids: CASSPIRGPGTEAFF.

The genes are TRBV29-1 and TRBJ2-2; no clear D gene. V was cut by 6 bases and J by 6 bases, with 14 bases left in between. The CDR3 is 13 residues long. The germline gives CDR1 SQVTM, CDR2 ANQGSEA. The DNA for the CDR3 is TGCAGCGTGAGATTAGAACGTGCCGGGGAGCTGTTTTTT. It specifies CSVRLERAGELFF.

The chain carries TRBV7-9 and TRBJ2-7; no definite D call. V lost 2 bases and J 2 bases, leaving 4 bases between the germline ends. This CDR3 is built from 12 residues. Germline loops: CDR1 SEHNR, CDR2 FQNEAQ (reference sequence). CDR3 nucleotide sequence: TGTGCCAGCAGCTTAATTCCCTACGAGCAGTACTTC. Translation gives CASSLIPYEQYF.

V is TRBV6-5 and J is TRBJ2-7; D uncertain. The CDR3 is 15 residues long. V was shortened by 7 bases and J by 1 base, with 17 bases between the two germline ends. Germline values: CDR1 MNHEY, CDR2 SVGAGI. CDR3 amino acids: CASTQALDTSYEQYF. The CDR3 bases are TGTGCCAGCACTCAGGCTTTAGACACTTCCTACGAGCAGTACTTC.